This is a list of T cell receptor beta chains from one sample in a study of graft-versus-host responses after intestinal transplantation. Profiled with immunoSEQ multiplex PCR; TCRdb holds only in-frame clones, not every one. Of about 20,000 clones listed, approximately 86% were seen once; the top ten hold 9.4%. This material consisted of PBMCs, taken just over 230 days after intestinal transplant. The receptor set was obtained from a human patient who received an intestinal transplant, so some T cells may come from the graft donor. The CDR3 runs from the conserved cysteine through the conserved F or W. Fields, in order: D gene, CDR3 length, V gene, clone size, J gene, CDR3 protein, CDR3 DNA. The D gene is left open where the match is weak. Rows give clone size only sometimes, using once, few, many, or a class for an expanded clone.

d_gene: TRBD1
len: 13
v_gene: TRBV29-1
abundance: -
j_gene: TRBJ1-6
CDR3aa: CSVGRGGNSPLHF
CDR3nt: TGCAGCGTTGGCAGGGGGGGGAATTCACCCCTCCACTTT

d_gene: -
len: 15
v_gene: TRBV21-1
abundance: -
j_gene: TRBJ1-3
CDR3aa: CASTITGDTGNTIYF
CDR3nt: TGTGCCAGCACCATTACAGGGGATACTGGAAACACCATATATTTT

d_gene: -
len: 12
v_gene: TRBV6-1
abundance: -
j_gene: TRBJ1-1
CDR3aa: CASSEGDTSAFF
CDR3nt: TGTGCCAGCAGTGAAGGGGACACGTCGGCTTTCTTT

d_gene: -
len: 14
v_gene: TRBV29-1
abundance: -
j_gene: TRBJ1-2
CDR3aa: CSVTSPGMNYGYTF
CDR3nt: TGCAGCGTTACGAGCCCAGGGATGAACTATGGCTACACCTTC

d_gene: -
len: 13
v_gene: TRBV6-6
abundance: -
j_gene: TRBJ1-1
CDR3aa: CASSYSRSVEAFF
CDR3nt: TGTGCCAGCAGTTACTCTAGATCCGTTGAAGCTTTCTTT

d_gene: -
len: 16
v_gene: TRBV29-1
abundance: -
j_gene: TRBJ2-5
CDR3aa: CSVEVLGQYYEETQYF
CDR3nt: TGCAGCGTTGAAGTGCTGGGGCAATACTACGAAGAGACCCAGTACTTC

d_gene: -
len: 14
v_gene: TRBV14
abundance: once
j_gene: TRBJ1-6
CDR3aa: CASSHSQLDSPLHF
CDR3nt: TGTGCCAGCAGCCACTCCCAGCTAGATTCACCCCTCCACTTT

d_gene: -
len: 15
v_gene: TRBV5-4
abundance: -
j_gene: TRBJ2-2
CDR3aa: CASSLGAGDTGELFF
CDR3nt: TGTGCCAGCAGCTTGGGAGCAGGGGACACCGGGGAGCTGTTTTTT

d_gene: -
len: 15
v_gene: TRBV7-9
abundance: -
j_gene: TRBJ2-1
CDR3aa: CASSSAQGRNNEQFF
CDR3nt: TGTGCCAGCAGCTCAGCCCAGGGGAGAAACAATGAGCAGTTCTTC

d_gene: -
len: 13
v_gene: TRBV11-2
abundance: -
j_gene: TRBJ2-3
CDR3aa: CASSLVRADTQYF
CDR3nt: TGTGCCAGCAGCTTAGTCCGAGCAGATACGCAGTATTTT

d_gene: -
len: 15
v_gene: TRBV6-5
abundance: -
j_gene: TRBJ2-5
CDR3aa: CASSLLGRVQETQYF
CDR3nt: TGTGCCAGCAGCTTACTCGGTCGGGTCCAAGAGACCCAGTACTTC

d_gene: TRBD1
len: 12
v_gene: TRBV6-5
abundance: few
j_gene: TRBJ2-7
CDR3aa: CASSWDRGEQYF
CDR3nt: TGTGCCAGCAGTTGGGACAGGGGGGAGCAGTACTTC

d_gene: -
len: 16
v_gene: TRBV5-1
abundance: -
j_gene: TRBJ1-2
CDR3aa: CASSLASGVTNYGYTF
CDR3nt: TGCGCCAGCAGCTTGGCTAGCGGGGTCACTAACTATGGCTACACCTTC

d_gene: TRBD1
len: 16
v_gene: TRBV4-1
abundance: once
j_gene: TRBJ2-7
CDR3aa: CASSQVRGGPTYEQYF
CDR3nt: TGCGCCAGCAGCCAAGTGAGAGGGGGCCCCACCTACGAGCAGTACTTC

d_gene: TRBD2
len: 16
v_gene: TRBV7-8
abundance: -
j_gene: TRBJ2-3
CDR3aa: CASSLTSGHASNTQYF
CDR3nt: TGTGCCAGCAGCCTAACTAGCGGACACGCATCAAATACGCAGTATTTT

d_gene: TRBD1
len: 14
v_gene: TRBV5-1
abundance: once
j_gene: TRBJ2-5
CDR3aa: CASSPGQGAGEQYF
CDR3nt: TGCGCCAGCAGCCCCGGACAGGGGGCGGGTGAGCAGTACTTC

d_gene: TRBD1
len: 14
v_gene: TRBV6-1
abundance: -
j_gene: TRBJ1-5
CDR3aa: CASSDGTGGQPQHF
CDR3nt: TGTGCCAGCAGTGACGGGACAGGGGGTCAGCCCCAGCATTTT

d_gene: TRBD1
len: 15
v_gene: TRBV6-5
abundance: -
j_gene: TRBJ2-7
CDR3aa: CASSTGTGTGDEQYF
CDR3nt: TGTGCCAGCAGTACCGGGACCGGGACAGGGGATGAGCAGTACTTC

d_gene: TRBD2
len: 15
v_gene: TRBV4-1
abundance: -
j_gene: TRBJ2-1
CDR3aa: CASSQGTSSYNEQFF
CDR3nt: TGCGCCAGCAGCCAAGGGACTAGCTCCTACAATGAGCAGTTCTTC

d_gene: -
len: 16
v_gene: TRBV15
abundance: -
j_gene: TRBJ1-5
CDR3aa: CATSRETGANNQPQHF
CDR3nt: TGTGCCACCAGCAGAGAGACGGGCGCGAACAATCAGCCCCAGCATTTT

d_gene: -
len: 15
v_gene: TRBV7-9
abundance: few
j_gene: TRBJ1-2
CDR3aa: CASSAPGALRGGYTF
CDR3nt: TGTGCCAGCAGTGCCCCAGGGGCGCTCCGGGGGGGCTACACCTTC

d_gene: -
len: 14
v_gene: TRBV30
abundance: -
j_gene: TRBJ2-7
CDR3aa: CAWSVGGNSYEQYF
CDR3nt: TGTGCCTGGAGTGTAGGGGGGAACTCCTACGAGCAGTACTTC

d_gene: -
len: 13
v_gene: TRBV29-1
abundance: -
j_gene: TRBJ2-7
CDR3aa: CSVGRGITYEQYF
CDR3nt: TGCAGCGTTGGTAGGGGGATCACCTACGAGCAGTACTTC

d_gene: -
len: 12
v_gene: TRBV19
abundance: -
j_gene: TRBJ2-7
CDR3aa: CASSTRPYEQYF
CDR3nt: TGTGCCAGTAGTACCCGCCCTTACGAGCAGTACTTC

d_gene: -
len: 13
v_gene: TRBV7-9
abundance: few
j_gene: TRBJ1-1
CDR3aa: CASSLDVNTEAFF
CDR3nt: TGTGCCAGCAGCTTGGACGTCAACACTGAAGCTTTCTTT

d_gene: -
len: 15
v_gene: TRBV5-8
abundance: -
j_gene: TRBJ2-2
CDR3aa: CASSFGTLHTGELFF
CDR3nt: TGTGCCAGCAGCTTCGGGACTTTACACACCGGGGAGCTGTTTTTT

d_gene: TRBD1
len: 14
v_gene: TRBV15
abundance: -
j_gene: TRBJ1-1
CDR3aa: CATSRISHRGEAFF
CDR3nt: TGTGCCACCAGCAGAATCTCTCACAGGGGTGAAGCTTTCTTT

d_gene: -
len: 11
v_gene: TRBV5-5
abundance: -
j_gene: TRBJ1-1
CDR3aa: CASSRNTEAFF
CDR3nt: TGTGCCAGCTCACGGAACACTGAAGCTTTCTTT

d_gene: -
len: 12
v_gene: TRBV6-1
abundance: -
j_gene: TRBJ1-1
CDR3aa: CASRLGGTEAFF
CDR3nt: TGTGCCAGCAGGCTGGGTGGCACTGAAGCTTTCTTT

d_gene: -
len: 15
v_gene: TRBV4-1
abundance: -
j_gene: TRBJ1-2
CDR3aa: CASSQVIGWGYGYTF
CDR3nt: TGCGCCAGCAGCCAAGTCATCGGGTGGGGGTATGGCTACACCTTC

d_gene: -
len: 15
v_gene: TRBV5-1
abundance: -
j_gene: TRBJ1-2
CDR3aa: CASSLGTTANYGYTF
CDR3nt: TGCGCCAGCAGCTTGGGAACCACAGCTAACTATGGCTACACCTTC

d_gene: -
len: 13
v_gene: TRBV6-5
abundance: -
j_gene: TRBJ1-5
CDR3aa: CASSSQQNQPQHF
CDR3nt: TGTGCCAGCAGTTCACAGCAAAATCAGCCCCAGCATTTT

d_gene: -
len: 12
v_gene: TRBV13
abundance: -
j_gene: TRBJ1-3
CDR3aa: CASSPSGNTIYF
CDR3nt: TGTGCCAGCAGCCCCTCTGGAAACACCATATATTTT

d_gene: -
len: 11
v_gene: TRBV5-1
abundance: -
j_gene: TRBJ1-1
CDR3aa: CASSWGGEAFF
CDR3nt: TGCGCCAGCAGCTGGGGGGGGGAGGCTTTCTTT

d_gene: -
len: 13
v_gene: TRBV19
abundance: -
j_gene: TRBJ1-3
CDR3aa: CASKVDQGNTIYF
CDR3nt: TGTGCCAGTAAGGTGGACCAGGGAAACACCATATATTTT

d_gene: TRBD2
len: 17
v_gene: TRBV7-8
abundance: -
j_gene: TRBJ2-5
CDR3aa: CASSPGTSGGSLETQYF
CDR3nt: TGTGCCAGCAGCCCTGGGACTAGCGGGGGTTCGTTGGAGACCCAGTACTTC

d_gene: TRBD2
len: 20
v_gene: TRBV4-2
abundance: once
j_gene: TRBJ2-3
CDR3aa: CASSPPEGLAGGESTDTQYF
CDR3nt: TGTGCCAGCAGCCCTCCCGAGGGACTAGCGGGGGGGGAAAGCACAGATACGCAGTATTTT

d_gene: TRBD2
len: 13
v_gene: TRBV7-9
abundance: -
j_gene: TRBJ2-1
CDR3aa: CASSYDGGSEQFF
CDR3nt: TGTGCCAGCAGCTACGACGGGGGGAGTGAGCAGTTCTTC

d_gene: -
len: 15
v_gene: TRBV6-5
abundance: -
j_gene: TRBJ2-7
CDR3aa: CASRCGPLGSYEQYF
CDR3nt: TGTGCCAGCCGATGCGGGCCCCTCGGGTCCTACGAGCAGTACTTC

d_gene: TRBD2
len: 20
v_gene: TRBV11-3
abundance: -
j_gene: TRBJ2-5
CDR3aa: CASSPGLAGALQALQETQYF
CDR3nt: TGTGCCAGCAGCCCGGGACTAGCGGGGGCCCTCCAGGCTTTACAAGAGACCCAGTACTTC

d_gene: -
len: 15
v_gene: TRBV7-8
abundance: once
j_gene: TRBJ1-1
CDR3aa: CASSLARGSGTEAFF
CDR3nt: TGTGCCAGCAGCTTAGCGAGGGGTAGTGGCACTGAAGCTTTCTTT

d_gene: TRBD1
len: 14
v_gene: TRBV6-5
abundance: -
j_gene: TRBJ2-7
CDR3aa: CATGGQGVSNEQYF
CDR3nt: TGTGCCACGGGCGGACAGGGGGTATCGAACGAGCAGTACTTC

d_gene: TRBD2
len: 17
v_gene: TRBV5-1
abundance: -
j_gene: TRBJ2-7
CDR3aa: CASSLLAGGNIPYEQYF
CDR3nt: TGCGCCAGCAGCTTGTTGGCGGGGGGTAATATCCCCTACGAGCAGTACTTC

d_gene: -
len: 13
v_gene: TRBV6-5
abundance: -
j_gene: TRBJ2-7
CDR3aa: CASSYPINYEQYF
CDR3nt: TGTGCCAGCAGTTACCCTATAAACTACGAGCAGTACTTC

d_gene: -
len: 12
v_gene: TRBV16
abundance: -
j_gene: TRBJ1-1
CDR3aa: CASSLQNTEAFF
CDR3nt: TGTGCCAGCAGCCTCCAGAACACTGAAGCTTTCTTT

d_gene: -
len: 12
v_gene: TRBV7-9
abundance: -
j_gene: TRBJ2-3
CDR3aa: CASSPFGDTQYF
CDR3nt: TGTGCCAGCAGCCCCTTCGGAGATACGCAGTATTTT

d_gene: -
len: 16
v_gene: TRBV7-9
abundance: few
j_gene: TRBJ1-3
CDR3aa: CASSLGRTAYGNTIYF
CDR3nt: TGTGCCAGCAGCTTAGGTCGGACAGCCTATGGAAACACCATATATTTT

d_gene: TRBD2
len: 16
v_gene: TRBV7-6
abundance: -
j_gene: TRBJ2-5
CDR3aa: CASSLAPGGGQETQYF
CDR3nt: TGTGCCAGCAGCTTAGCGCCGGGGGGGGGCCAAGAGACCCAGTACTTC

d_gene: -
len: 19
v_gene: TRBV7-2
abundance: -
j_gene: TRBJ2-3
CDR3aa: CASSTIPRTSLPSTDTQYF
CDR3nt: TGTGCCAGCAGCACAATCCCCCGGACTTCCCTCCCTAGCACAGATACGCAGTATTTT

d_gene: -
len: 11
v_gene: TRBV6-5
abundance: few
j_gene: TRBJ1-2
CDR3aa: CASGGQYGYTF
CDR3nt: TGTGCCAGCGGAGGACAATATGGCTACACCTTC

d_gene: -
len: 14
v_gene: TRBV15
abundance: -
j_gene: TRBJ1-2
CDR3aa: CATSPWSNAYGYTF
CDR3nt: TGTGCCACCAGCCCTTGGAGCAACGCTTATGGCTACACCTTC

d_gene: TRBD1
len: 15
v_gene: TRBV19
abundance: -
j_gene: TRBJ2-1
CDR3aa: CASRSGQEAYNEQFF
CDR3nt: TGTGCCAGTAGATCCGGACAGGAAGCCTACAATGAGCAGTTCTTC

d_gene: -
len: 14
v_gene: TRBV4-1
abundance: -
j_gene: TRBJ2-7
CDR3aa: CASSQAPPGDEQYF
CDR3nt: TGCGCCAGCAGCCAAGCCCCCCCCGGCGACGAGCAGTACTTC

d_gene: -
len: 16
v_gene: TRBV14
abundance: once
j_gene: TRBJ1-1
CDR3aa: CASSQVEGRMNTEAFF
CDR3nt: TGTGCCAGCAGCCAAGTGGAGGGGCGGATGAACACTGAAGCTTTCTTT

d_gene: TRBD1
len: 15
v_gene: TRBV27
abundance: -
j_gene: TRBJ2-6
CDR3aa: CASSIQGAGANVLTF
CDR3nt: TGTGCCAGCAGTATACAGGGGGCTGGGGCCAACGTCCTGACTTTC

d_gene: -
len: 13
v_gene: TRBV19
abundance: -
j_gene: TRBJ1-1
CDR3aa: CASSSGLNTEAFF
CDR3nt: TGTGCCAGTAGTTCGGGACTGAACACTGAAGCTTTCTTT

d_gene: TRBD2
len: 14
v_gene: TRBV6-4
abundance: -
j_gene: TRBJ2-3
CDR3aa: CAGSEAGGTDTQYF
CDR3nt: TGTGCCGGCAGTGAAGCGGGGGGGACAGATACGCAGTATTTT

d_gene: -
len: 16
v_gene: TRBV10-3
abundance: -
j_gene: TRBJ1-5
CDR3aa: CAISETGKYSNQPQHF
CDR3nt: TGTGCCATCAGTGAAACAGGGAAATATAGCAATCAGCCCCAGCATTTT

d_gene: -
len: 13
v_gene: TRBV6-5
abundance: -
j_gene: TRBJ1-5
CDR3aa: CASREEMYQPQHF
CDR3nt: TGTGCCAGCAGAGAAGAAATGTACCAGCCCCAGCATTTT